This T cell receptor (beta chain) was observed in a study of persistence of HIV-infected CD4 T cells (TCRdb year 2020). Study-level background: CMV- and HIV-1 Gag-responding CD4+ T cells were isolated from ART-treated individuals so that antigen-driven clonal expansion of HIV-1-infected cells could be examined. The median time participants had been on suppressive ART was 7 to 9 years. Peripheral blood samples of up to about 180 mL were taken at multiple time points, with the exception of a couple of participants who underwent leukapheresis at a single time point. The clonality of all cells in each sorted population was measured by TCRbeta sequencing, and the clonality of infected cells was measured by proviral sequencing. In the cross-participant TCR cluster analysis, about 8 participants were included for CMV and roughly 7 participants were included for Gag. On the study overall, not on this receptor specifically: Bulk TCR analyses could not be limited to the rare CMV-responding cells that actually contained HIV-1 proviruses. A correlation was observed between TCR oligoclonality and proviral oligoclonality within the same sorted populations. The study involved few individuals and tested only a limited range of antigens. Significantly lower TCRbeta richness was observed in CMV- and Gag-responding cells than in anti-CD3/anti-CD28-responding cells, and higher oligoclonality was observed in CMV-responding cells than in CD3/CD28-stimulated and Gag-responding cells. Degenerate expanded CDR3beta sequences were enriched in antigen-responding cells, suggesting convergent selection of CD4+ responses to CMV and Gag.

The immunoSEQ hsTCRB assay version 4, run in survey mode, was used to sequence TCRbeta repertoires from genomic DNA. Genomic DNA was diluted to roughly 9.2 ng/uL, using up to roughly 1 ug per sample for TCRbeta sequencing. The original methods were these. TCRbeta data were analyzed in ImmunoSeq Analyzer 3.0, with diversity computed on productive nucleotide rearrangements. Using the Immunarch R package, the improved Chao index served to estimate lower-bound TCR diversity and the Gini coefficient served to estimate clonality. Different nucleotide rearrangements encoding the same CDR3beta amino acid sequence were counted as distinct clonotypes. Differential abundance analysis found TCRbeta sequences that were significantly enriched in antigen-responding cells compared with anti-CD3/anti-CD28-activated cells. GLIPH2 clustered TCRs by predicted peptide-MHC specificity, both within individual participants and across merged participant data sets. What TCRdb holds here is the immuneACCESS table cut down to in-frame rearrangements. Part of the clones is not present; checked against another copy, under half of the missing clones reflect an unresolved V gene, and the others are unexplained. The DNA gave D and trimming, while V, J and clone size come from that table. For this sample there are approximately 30,000 clones; around 82% appear just once. The ten largest clonotypes hold approximately 4.6% of the sample.

The trim is 1 base for V and 0 bases for J, with a gap of 4 bases between the germline ends. The CDR3 runs 14 amino acids, cysteine and phenylalanine included. Only CDR3 DNA is held: 42 bases, read in frame from base 1. CDR1 LGHDT and CDR2 YNNKEL are derived from the germline V gene (reference sequence). This clone was counted a single time. This receptor's antigen is unknown. Per-base quality was not reported, and no clone a single base away is much larger than it. Taken with the paper, the label for treatment or condition translates to: suppressive antiretroviral therapy. Cells were stimulated with lysates of CMV-infected fibroblasts at approximately 9 ug/mL. Memory CD4+ T cells that did not respond, being CD40L-negative, CD69-negative and CD45RO-high, were sorted as memory populations depleted of antigen-responding cells. HIV-1-infected adults in whom suppressive ART had been started during chronic infection were enrolled as participants. For at least 4 years, the participants' plasma HIV-1 RNA had been undetectable, below 50 copies/mL. To be included, a participant needed positive CMV serology and a CD4+ T cell count above 400 cells/uL. Before stimulation, PBMCs were isolated using density centrifugation and depleted of CD8+ T cells. CD8-depleted PBMCs were stimulated for about 19 hours with anti-CD28/CD49d costimulation, CD40-blocking antibody and enfuvirtide to prevent new infections. Cell sorting was done on a Beckman Coulter MoFlo Legacy or XDP sorter, and dead cells were excluded with propidium iodide. Genomic DNA was extracted with the QIAamp DNA Mini Kit for samples above one million cells, otherwise with the Quick-DNA Microprep Kit.

Sequenced here: CD4+ T cells sorted from PBMCs after approximately 19-hour stimulation, sampled from a patient who received antiretroviral therapy. This specimen's cell subset or site label, per the study, means: CD40L-CD69- CD45RO-high memory CD4 T cells not responding to CMV lysate. The TCR comes from an adult man with HIV who was CMV-seropositive. The chain was built from TRBV3-1 (or the pseudogene TRBV3-2) and TRBJ1-3; the D gene cannot be named for sure. CDR3 protein: CASSQGTSGNTIYF. The nucleotides are TGTGCCAGCAGCCAAGGAACCTCTGGAAACACCATATATTTT.